The 2 T cell receptor beta chains below all came from one sample that was sequenced in a study of cytomegalovirus exposure and HLA in healthy donors. The PCR was carried out with 60 Vbeta primers and 13 Jbeta primers. Produced via immunoSEQ multiplex PCR; TCRdb's table is partial and in-frame only. Of 150,000 to 200,000 clones in the sample, 70% to 80% were seen once. The sample consisted of PBMCs. Receptors were obtained from a woman between 45 and 65 years old in good health and CMV-seronegative.

The chain recombines TRBV6-6 with TRBJ1-6, with a possible D match to TRBD1 (5 bases). The CDR3 sequence is 16 residues long. The V gene lost 5 bases and the J gene lost 0 bases, with 11 bases spanning the gap. The germline V gene has CDR1 MNHNY and CDR2 SVGAGI (reference sequence). The CDR3 sequence is CASSALRGSYNSPLHF. CDR3 nucleotides: TGTGCCAGCAGTGCCCTAAGGGGCTCCTATAATTCACCCCTCCACTTT.

The J gene is TRBJ2-3, the V gene TRBV7-2; D not resolved. CDR3 length: 17 residues. Germline CDR1 SGHTA, CDR2 FQGNSA. Trimming pared 5 bases from V and 1 base from J, leaving 19 bases between. This chain's CDR3 is CASSPEPWALGTDTQYF. The CDR3 DNA reads TGTGCCAGCAGCCCTGAACCTTGGGCCCTTGGCACAGATACGCAGTATTTT.